This is a list of T cell receptor beta chains from one sample in a study of shared clonotypes between healthy human individuals. Using immunoSEQ multiplex PCR, the repertoire was profiled, and TCRdb retains in-frame clones only, with some absent. The sample shows over a million clones, about 74% of them seen only once. Sequenced sample: memory CD4+ T cells sorted from blood. Receptors originate from a young man in good health. Both conserved end residues are part of each CDR3. D genes are given only for firm matches.

cdr3_length: 12
d_call: .
v_call: TRBV11-2
j_call: TRBJ1-1
cdr3_aa: CASSLSRAEAFF

cdr3_length: 19
d_call: .
v_call: TRBV27
j_call: TRBJ1-2
cdr3_aa: CASSSSRLNRQPDNYGYTF

cdr3_length: 11
d_call: .
v_call: TRBV30
j_call: TRBJ1-2
cdr3_aa: CAWSFQGGYTF

cdr3_length: 16
d_call: .
v_call: TRBV5-1
j_call: TRBJ2-6
cdr3_aa: CASSLDVYSGANVLTF

cdr3_length: 15
d_call: .
v_call: TRBV18
j_call: TRBJ2-7
cdr3_aa: CASSLLVGGTYEQYF

cdr3_length: 15
d_call: .
v_call: TRBV4-1
j_call: TRBJ1-1
cdr3_aa: CASSQDIPGDTEAFF

cdr3_length: 15
d_call: TRBD1
v_call: TRBV28
j_call: TRBJ1-4
cdr3_aa: CASSLTGSKNEKLFF

cdr3_length: 16
d_call: TRBD1
v_call: TRBV6-4
j_call: TRBJ1-6
cdr3_aa: CASSPFPGQGNSPLHF

cdr3_length: 16
d_call: .
v_call: TRBV6-4
j_call: TRBJ2-5
cdr3_aa: CAGPLGGEGRSETQYF

cdr3_length: 18
d_call: .
v_call: TRBV23-1
j_call: TRBJ2-6
cdr3_aa: CASSLGGRGLNGANVLTF

cdr3_length: 15
d_call: TRBD1
v_call: TRBV5-6
j_call: TRBJ2-5
cdr3_aa: CASSTRQGVRETQYF

cdr3_length: 12
d_call: .
v_call: TRBV10-3
j_call: TRBJ2-5
cdr3_aa: CAIGGPQETQYF

cdr3_length: 13
d_call: .
v_call: TRBV30
j_call: TRBJ1-4
cdr3_aa: CAWRNLGQGKLFF

cdr3_length: 13
d_call: TRBD1
v_call: TRBV18
j_call: TRBJ1-2
cdr3_aa: CASSQQGNYGYTF

cdr3_length: 16
d_call: .
v_call: TRBV6-1
j_call: TRBJ1-6
cdr3_aa: CASSEALGDYNSPLHF

cdr3_length: 13
d_call: .
v_call: TRBV19
j_call: TRBJ2-5
cdr3_aa: CASSGQVQETQYF

cdr3_length: 17
d_call: .
v_call: TRBV15
j_call: TRBJ2-1
cdr3_aa: CATSRDRALLLSNEQFF

cdr3_length: 14
d_call: TRBD1
v_call: TRBV6-6
j_call: TRBJ2-3
cdr3_aa: CASNLGQSTDTQYF

cdr3_length: 13
d_call: .
v_call: TRBV5-8
j_call: TRBJ2-1
cdr3_aa: CASSPSISETEFF

cdr3_length: 14
d_call: .
v_call: TRBV5-1
j_call: TRBJ2-7
cdr3_aa: CASSLGGRTYEQYF

cdr3_length: 12
d_call: .
v_call: TRBV29-1
j_call: TRBJ2-3
cdr3_aa: CSGVGAKDTQYF

cdr3_length: 17
d_call: TRBD1
v_call: TRBV7-2
j_call: TRBJ2-3
cdr3_aa: CASSPDRTGVGTDTQYF

cdr3_length: 15
d_call: TRBD2
v_call: TRBV14
j_call: TRBJ2-1
cdr3_aa: CASSLAGRTYNEQFF

cdr3_length: 15
d_call: .
v_call: TRBV28
j_call: TRBJ1-1
cdr3_aa: CASSLVQGGRTEAFF

cdr3_length: 14
d_call: .
v_call: TRBV7-8
j_call: .
cdr3_aa: CASSLAPSHYEQYF

cdr3_length: 16
d_call: .
v_call: TRBV11-2
j_call: TRBJ1-1
cdr3_aa: CASSFGSGRINTEAFF

cdr3_length: 13
d_call: .
v_call: TRBV6-1
j_call: TRBJ2-7
cdr3_aa: CASSLEVAYEQYF

cdr3_length: 16
d_call: TRBD2
v_call: TRBV18
j_call: TRBJ2-3
cdr3_aa: CASSPKGTSGSDTQYF

cdr3_length: 15
d_call: TRBD2
v_call: TRBV27
j_call: TRBJ2-3
cdr3_aa: CASSATSGSPDTQYF

cdr3_length: 14
d_call: .
v_call: TRBV5-4
j_call: TRBJ1-1
cdr3_aa: CASSGVGMNTEAFF

cdr3_length: 14
d_call: .
v_call: TRBV15
j_call: TRBJ1-2
cdr3_aa: CATSRDRGNYGYTF

cdr3_length: 15
d_call: TRBD2
v_call: TRBV4-3
j_call: TRBJ2-3
cdr3_aa: CASSRTSGYTDTQYF

cdr3_length: 16
d_call: TRBD1
v_call: TRBV9
j_call: TRBJ2-2
cdr3_aa: CASSYSGTANTGELFF

cdr3_length: 11
d_call: .
v_call: TRBV29-1
j_call: TRBJ1-2
cdr3_aa: CSVAAGLGYTF

cdr3_length: 14
d_call: TRBD1
v_call: TRBV7-2
j_call: TRBJ1-2
cdr3_aa: CASSSTGQGYGYTF

cdr3_length: 15
d_call: .
v_call: TRBV5-1
j_call: TRBJ1-2
cdr3_aa: CASSLGSHSLRGYTF

cdr3_length: 14
d_call: .
v_call: TRBV10-1
j_call: TRBJ2-7
cdr3_aa: CASSESSGGAGQYF

cdr3_length: 14
d_call: .
v_call: TRBV12-5
j_call: TRBJ2-1
cdr3_aa: CASARSGDYNEQFF

cdr3_length: 15
d_call: TRBD2
v_call: TRBV6-5
j_call: TRBJ2-2
cdr3_aa: CASRKVGGGTGELFF

cdr3_length: 15
d_call: TRBD1
v_call: TRBV6-6
j_call: TRBJ2-5
cdr3_aa: CASNFGQGSQETQYF

cdr3_length: 14
d_call: .
v_call: TRBV27
j_call: TRBJ1-2
cdr3_aa: CASSLKDSGYGYTF

cdr3_length: 14
d_call: .
v_call: TRBV5-4
j_call: TRBJ1-2
cdr3_aa: CASSLVGANYGYTF

cdr3_length: 14
d_call: .
v_call: TRBV5-4
j_call: TRBJ1-1
cdr3_aa: CASSFEGPNTEAFF

cdr3_length: 15
d_call: .
v_call: TRBV6-5
j_call: TRBJ2-5
cdr3_aa: CASGLTGPTQETQYF

cdr3_length: 15
d_call: .
v_call: TRBV14
j_call: TRBJ2-2
cdr3_aa: CASSSGLTYTGELFF

cdr3_length: 14
d_call: .
v_call: TRBV6-1
j_call: TRBJ2-5
cdr3_aa: CASVPPGFQETQYF

cdr3_length: 14
d_call: TRBD2
v_call: TRBV30
j_call: TRBJ2-5
cdr3_aa: CAWGLAGGLGTQYF

cdr3_length: 14
d_call: .
v_call: TRBV6-5
j_call: TRBJ2-7
cdr3_aa: CAISDQASSYEQYF